Following are 14 T cell receptor beta chains from one sample sequenced in a study of blood T cell repertoires in COVID-19. Profiling relied on immunoSEQ multiplex PCR, and the TCRdb table lists in-frame clones only, not all of them. The sample lists about 210,000 clones, approximately 81% seen once, with about 8.9% in the top ten. The sequencing sample was made of PBMCs or T cells enriched from blood (not recorded which). The source of these receptors is a woman between 45 and 65 years old with acute COVID-19.

The CDR3 protein is CASSAHTRASTGELFF. The CDR3 DNA sequence: TGTGCCAGCAGCGCACATACCAGGGCCTCCACCGGGGAGCTGTTTTTT. The chain is built from TRBV9 and TRBJ2-2; D might be TRBD1 (5 bases). V lost 3 bases, J lost 4 bases, and 16 bases lay in between. Germline V gene data show CDR1 as SGDLS and CDR2 as YYNGEE. The CDR3 contains 16 residues.

V is TRBV30 and J is TRBJ2-3; D is ambiguous. CDR1 and CDR2 (germline): GTSNPN, SVGIG (reference sequence). The V gene lost 8 bases and the J gene lost 2 bases, with 17 bases spanning the gap. The CDR3 covers 14 residues. CDR3 residues: CAASASAYTDTQYF. The CDR3 region has the DNA TGTGCCGCCTCAGCGTCAGCTTACACAGATACGCAGTATTTT.

The chain uses TRBV14 and TRBJ2-3; 13 nucleotides line up with TRBD2. This CDR3 contains 19 residues. Germline CDR1 is SGHDN and CDR2 is FVKESK. Trimming took 3 bases from V and 2 from J; bases not matched to a gene: 11. The CDR3 region is CASSHRTGLAGVVTDTQYF. CDR3 nucleotides: TGTGCCAGCAGCCATCGAACCGGACTAGCGGGGGTGGTCACAGATACGCAGTATTTT.

The rearrangement uses TRBV18 and TRBJ1-3, with D tentatively TRBD1 (6 bases). The CDR3 has 17 amino acids. The germline V and J ends were trimmed by 3 bases and 0 bases, with 15 bases remaining between them. Germline V gene sequence: CDR1 KGHSH, CDR2 LQKENI. The CDR3: CASSPLSGQSSGNTIYF. CDR3 nucleotide sequence: TGTGCCAGCTCACCCCTTTCAGGACAGAGCTCTGGAAACACCATATATTTT.

The V gene is TRBV21-1, the J gene TRBJ2-1; the table names TRBD2, a call not compared with the DNA. TRBV21-1 is a documented pseudogene. CDR3 size: 18 residues. The CDR3 DNA reads TGTGCCAGCAGCGGAGGGACTAGCGGGGGCCCACGTTGCGATGAGCAGTTCTTC. Encoded protein: CASSGGTSGGPRCDEQFF.

This clone was found a few times. The chain combines TRBV27 with TRBJ2-1; TRBD2 aligns across 9 bases. The CDR3 length is 19 residues. Germline V gene lookup returns CDR1 MNHEY and CDR2 SMNVEV (reference sequence). V lost 2 bases and J lost 5; bases outside the gene matches: 16. The CDR3 sequence is CASSLNPGGSGRTDNEQFF. DNA for the CDR3: TGTGCCAGCAGTTTAAACCCCGGGGGGAGCGGGAGGACGGACAATGAGCAGTTCTTC.

This clone was detected only once. V is TRBV29-1 and J is TRBJ1-1, with D unresolved. CDR1 is SQVTM, CDR2 ANQGSEA, per germline. CDR3 size: 11 residues. V lost 8 bases to trimming and J lost 1 base, with 8 bases between them. CDR3 nucleotides: TGCAGCACTGCAAGGAACACTGAAGCTTTCTTT. It specifies CSTARNTEAFF. Using reference TRBV29-1 and TRBJ1-1 for the parts outside the CDR3, the full variable domain is SAVISQKPSRDICQRGTSLTIQCQVDSQVTMMFWYRQQPGQSLTLIATANQGSEATYESGFVIDKFPISRPNLTFSTLTVSNMSPEDSSIYLCSTARNTEAFFGQGTRLTVV.

The rearrangement links TRBV19 to TRBJ1-2; 9 nucleotides match TRBD1. The CDR3 covers 15 residues. Germline values: CDR1 LNHDA, CDR2 SQIVND (reference sequence). V shed 6 bases, J shed 4 bases, and the junction held 9 bases outside the gene matches. Here the CDR3 reads CASRSASGQGYGYTF. DNA of the CDR3: TGTGCCAGTAGGTCGGCGTCGGGACAGGGCTATGGCTACACCTTC.

The rearrangement links TRBV27 to TRBJ1-1, with D perhaps matching TRBD1 (5 bases). The CDR3 has 14 amino acids. V was cut by 4 bases and J by 0 bases, with 9 bases left in between. Germline assignment: CDR1 MNHEY and CDR2 SMNVEV (reference sequence). CDR3 region: CASSSTALNTEAFF. DNA of the CDR3: TGTGCCAGCAGTTCGACAGCCCTGAACACTGAAGCTTTCTTT.

The gene calls are TRBV3-1 (or the pseudogene TRBV3-2) and TRBJ2-4; TRBD2 matches 11 bases. This CDR3 contains 19 residues. V lost 1 base to trimming and J lost 1 base; unmatched junction nucleotides: 9. The germline V gene encodes CDR1 LGHDT and CDR2 YNNKEL (reference sequence). The CDR3 nucleotides read TGTGCCAGCAGCCAAGTAGGGACTAGCGGAATCGCGGCCAAAAACATTCAGTACTTC. As protein: CASSQVGTSGIAAKNIQYF.

The V call is TRBV28, the J call TRBJ1-3; no clear D gene. This CDR3 spans 15 amino acids. Germline V CDR1 and CDR2: MDHEN, SYDVKM. The V end lost 2 bases, the J end lost 1 base, and 9 bases lay between the germline ends. The CDR3 is CASSLVVSSGNTIYF. The CDR3 DNA sequence: TGTGCCAGCAGTTTAGTAGTCTCGTCTGGAAACACCATATATTTT.

The gene calls are TRBV7-2 and TRBJ1-6, with a tentative D call TRBD1 (6 bases). The CDR3 contains 14 residues. Germline V gene lookup returns CDR1 SGHTA and CDR2 FQGNSA. Trimming stripped 5 bases from V and 8 bases from J, with 13 bases between. The CDR3 loop is CASSIRQEYSPLHF. As DNA, the CDR3 is TGTGCCAGCAGCATAAGACAGGAATATTCACCCCTCCACTTT.

For the CDR3, the DNA is TGTGCCAGCAGCTTGCGGGACAGTTATATGAACACTGAAGCTTTCTTT. Its translation: CASSLRDSYMNTEAFF. This rearrangement joins TRBV5-5 to TRBJ1-1; 7 nucleotides match TRBD1. The CDR3 covers 16 residues. CDR1 is SGHKS and CDR2 is YYEKEE in the germline V gene (reference sequence). V lost 1 base to trimming and J lost 0 bases; unmatched junction nucleotides: 6.

This clone appeared once. The chain has TRBV25-1 and TRBJ1-4; unclear D gene. V was clipped by 3 bases and J by 0 bases, with 5 bases between them. Germline assignment: CDR1 MGHDK and CDR2 SYGVNS. This CDR3 is built from 14 residues. The CDR3 DNA follows: TGTGCCAGCAGTGACCGTGCAACTAATGAAAAACTGTTTTTT. This sequence encodes CASSDRATNEKLFF. The complete variable domain, with remaining parts taken from reference TRBV25-1 and TRBJ1-4, reads EADIYQTPRYLVIGTGKKITLECSQTMGHDKMYWYQQDPGMELHLIHYSYGVNSTEKGDLSSESTVSRIRTEHFPLTLESARPSHTSQYLCASSDRATNEKLFFGSGTQLSVL.